Listed below are T cell receptor beta chains from one sample, sequenced in a study of blood T cell repertoires in COVID-19. The repertoire was sequenced with immunoSEQ multiplex PCR; TCRdb's copy has only in-frame clones and lacks some. The sample yields about 210,000 clones, more than 70% seen once. Sequences were obtained from PBMCs or T cells enriched from blood (not recorded which). The receptors shown here come from a man aged 25 to 40 with acute COVID-19. Each CDR3 is given with its conserved first and last residue. Each record gives: CDR3 protein, CDR3 DNA, D gene, V gene, clone size, J gene. The D gene is left open where the match is weak. Part of the rows lack a size; the others show once, few, many or a class for expanded clones.

CDR3aa: CATDWGGQPQHF
CDR3nt: TGTGCCACCGACTGGGGCGGTCAGCCCCAGCATTTT
d_gene: NA
v_gene: TRBV28
abundance: NA
j_gene: TRBJ1-5

CDR3aa: CASSFGQADGYTF
CDR3nt: TGTGCCAGCAGCTTCGGACAGGCCGATGGCTACACCTTC
d_gene: TRBD1
v_gene: TRBV5-4
abundance: few
j_gene: TRBJ1-2

CDR3aa: CASRRESTEAFF
CDR3nt: TGTGCCAGCAGACGGGAATCCACTGAAGCTTTCTTT
d_gene: NA
v_gene: TRBV2
abundance: once
j_gene: TRBJ1-1

CDR3aa: CASSLERNQPQHF
CDR3nt: TGTGCCAGCAGCTTAGAGAGAAATCAGCCCCAGCATTTT
d_gene: NA
v_gene: TRBV5-6
abundance: few
j_gene: TRBJ1-5

CDR3aa: CASSDSSGGNEQFF
CDR3nt: TGTGCCAGCAGTGACTCTAGCGGGGGCAATGAGCAGTTCTTC
d_gene: TRBD2
v_gene: TRBV6-4
abundance: many
j_gene: TRBJ2-1

CDR3aa: CASSLGRPDRDGYTF
CDR3nt: TGCGCCAGCAGCTTAGGTCGCCCGGACAGAGATGGCTACACCTTC
d_gene: NA
v_gene: TRBV5-1
abundance: NA
j_gene: TRBJ1-2

CDR3aa: CASSQDQAGQQFF
CDR3nt: TGTGCCAGCAGCCAAGATCAGGCGGGCCAGCAGTTCTTC
d_gene: NA
v_gene: TRBV3-1/TRBV3-2
abundance: NA
j_gene: TRBJ2-1

CDR3aa: CASSRLAGGPDTQYF
CDR3nt: TGTGCCAGTAGCCGACTAGCGGGGGGGCCAGATACGCAGTATTTT
d_gene: TRBD2
v_gene: TRBV19
abundance: NA
j_gene: TRBJ2-3

CDR3aa: CASSLGWRAVQETQYF
CDR3nt: TGTGCCAGCAGCTTAGGTTGGCGGGCGGTACAAGAGACCCAGTACTTC
d_gene: NA
v_gene: TRBV7-6
abundance: NA
j_gene: TRBJ2-5

CDR3aa: CASSLYQGRGNGYTF
CDR3nt: TGTGCCAGCAGTTTGTACCAGGGGCGGGGGAATGGCTACACCTTC
d_gene: NA
v_gene: TRBV28
abundance: NA
j_gene: TRBJ1-2

CDR3aa: CASSGTGGFSEQYF
CDR3nt: TGTGCCAGCTCCGGGACAGGGGGATTTTCCGAGCAGTACTTC
d_gene: TRBD1
v_gene: TRBV18
abundance: NA
j_gene: TRBJ2-7

CDR3aa: CASSGVNQPQHF
CDR3nt: TGTGCCAGCAGCGGGGTTAATCAGCCCCAGCATTTT
d_gene: NA
v_gene: TRBV12-3/TRBV12-4
abundance: NA
j_gene: TRBJ1-5

CDR3aa: CASSNRDRHF
CDR3nt: TGTGCCAGCAGCAACCGGGACAGACACTTC
d_gene: NA
v_gene: TRBV21-1
abundance: NA
j_gene: TRBJ2-7

CDR3aa: CASSRRDRNTGELFF
CDR3nt: TGTGCCAGTAGCCGGAGGGACAGGAACACCGGGGAGCTGTTTTTT
d_gene: NA
v_gene: TRBV19
abundance: NA
j_gene: TRBJ2-2

CDR3aa: CASSPRQAPLHF
CDR3nt: TGTGCCAGTAGCCCCCGGCAGGCACCCCTCCACTTT
d_gene: NA
v_gene: TRBV19
abundance: NA
j_gene: TRBJ1-6

CDR3aa: CASGTGTSGVSDTQYF
CDR3nt: TGTGCTAGTGGTACAGGGACTAGCGGGGTATCAGATACGCAGTATTTT
d_gene: TRBD2
v_gene: TRBV12-5
abundance: few
j_gene: TRBJ2-3

CDR3aa: CATAPGGDYNSPLHF
CDR3nt: TGTGCCACCGCCCCAGGGGGCGACTATAATTCACCCCTCCACTTT
d_gene: TRBD1
v_gene: TRBV27
abundance: NA
j_gene: TRBJ1-6

CDR3aa: CASSDGRGLSYEQYF
CDR3nt: TGCGCCAGCAGTGATGGCAGGGGCCTTTCCTACGAGCAGTACTTC
d_gene: NA
v_gene: TRBV10-1
abundance: NA
j_gene: TRBJ2-7

CDR3aa: CAWSAQGASTEAFF
CDR3nt: TGTGCCTGGAGTGCACAGGGGGCTAGTACTGAAGCTTTCTTT
d_gene: TRBD1
v_gene: TRBV30
abundance: few
j_gene: TRBJ1-1

CDR3aa: CASSFGQGREGYTF
CDR3nt: TGTGCCAGCAGTTTTGGGCAGGGGCGGGAGGGCTACACCTTC
d_gene: NA
v_gene: TRBV27
abundance: NA
j_gene: TRBJ1-2

CDR3aa: CASSIASGDGYTF
CDR3nt: TGTGCCAGTAGTATAGCCTCGGGGGATGGCTACACCTTC
d_gene: NA
v_gene: TRBV19
abundance: NA
j_gene: TRBJ1-2

CDR3aa: CASSLIEAGGINEQFF
CDR3nt: TGTGCCAGCAGCTTAATAGAAGCGGGGGGGATCAATGAGCAGTTCTTC
d_gene: TRBD2
v_gene: TRBV7-3
abundance: NA
j_gene: TRBJ2-1

CDR3aa: CASSLGLAGGSYEQFF
CDR3nt: TGTGCCAGCTCACTCGGACTAGCGGGGGGATCGTATGAGCAGTTCTTC
d_gene: TRBD2
v_gene: TRBV18
abundance: once
j_gene: TRBJ2-1

CDR3aa: CASSGQIMNTEAFF
CDR3nt: TGTGCCAGCAGTGGTCAGATCATGAACACTGAAGCTTTCTTT
d_gene: NA
v_gene: TRBV2
abundance: few
j_gene: TRBJ1-1

CDR3aa: CASTLAGYGEQFF
CDR3nt: TGTGCCAGCACGCTAGCGGGGTACGGTGAGCAGTTCTTC
d_gene: TRBD2
v_gene: TRBV5-4
abundance: NA
j_gene: TRBJ2-1

CDR3aa: CASSLSSGFGTEAFF
CDR3nt: TGTGCCAGCAGCTTATCTTCGGGGTTTGGCACTGAAGCTTTCTTT
d_gene: NA
v_gene: TRBV7-2
abundance: NA
j_gene: TRBJ1-1